These 3 T cell receptor beta chains originate from one sample sequenced in a study of T-cell reconstitution after alpha-beta-depleted transplantation in children. Researchers prepared the TCRbeta library using unique molecular identifiers, the study reports. MiXCR, applied by TCRdb to the PCR reads, yields one record per CDR3 protein. The data show about 260,000 distinct CDR3 sequences, with around 8% seen just once and almost 6.5% held by the top ten. This specimen was PBMCs, mostly from graft donor cells, taken 180 days after TCRalphabeta/CD19-depleted stem cell transplant. The receptors stem from a male patient aged 10 to 17 who had a stem cell transplant for acute lymphoblastic leukemia, so the T cells may come from the graft donor.

Many counts were recorded for this clonotype. The rearrangement joins TRBV25-1 to TRBJ2-7; 8 bases match TRBD2. The CDR3 contains 14 residues. J gave up 7 bases and V 4 bases, and 9 bases lay outside the gene matches. Germline values: CDR1 MGHDK, CDR2 SYGVNS. CDR3 in amino acids: CASSGVAGPREQYF. CDR3 sequence (DNA): TGTGCCAGCAGTGGCGTAGCGGGACCCAGAGAGCAGTACTTC.

This clonotype was observed at least ten times. V and J are TRBV29-1 and TRBJ2-3; TRBD2 matches 13 bases. The CDR3 is made up of 16 amino acids. Per the germline V gene, CDR1 is SQVTM and CDR2 is ANQGSEA. Trimming cost V 7 bases and J 3 bases; bases outside gene matches: 10. This CDR3 is CSAQLAGGPETDTQYF. CDR3 in DNA: TGCAGCGCTCAACTAGCGGGGGGGCCGGAGACAGATACGCAGTATTTT.

This clonotype was detected many times. The CDR3 nucleotides read TGTGCCAGCAGCTTCGGGACAGCGAACACCGGGGAGCTGTTTTTT. Its protein is CASSFGTANTGELFF. The chain is built from TRBV5-4 and TRBJ2-2, with 7 bases lining up with TRBD1. The CDR3 length is 15 residues. Germline CDR1 is SGHNT and CDR2 is YYREEE (reference sequence). Trimming removed 2 bases from V and 0 bases from J; junction bases left unmatched: 1.